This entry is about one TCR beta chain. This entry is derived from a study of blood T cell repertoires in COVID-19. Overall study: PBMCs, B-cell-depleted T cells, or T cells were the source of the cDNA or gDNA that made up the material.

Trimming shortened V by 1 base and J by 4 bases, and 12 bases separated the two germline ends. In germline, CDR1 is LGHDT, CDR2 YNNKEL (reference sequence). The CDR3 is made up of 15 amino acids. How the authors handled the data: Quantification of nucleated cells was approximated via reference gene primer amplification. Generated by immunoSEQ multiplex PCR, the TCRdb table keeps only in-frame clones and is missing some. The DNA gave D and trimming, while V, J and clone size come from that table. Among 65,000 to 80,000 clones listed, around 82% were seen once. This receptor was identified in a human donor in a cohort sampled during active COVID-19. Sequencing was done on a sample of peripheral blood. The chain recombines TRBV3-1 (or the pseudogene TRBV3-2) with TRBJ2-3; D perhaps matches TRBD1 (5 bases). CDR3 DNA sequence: TGTGCCAGCAGCCAAGTTCAGGGAATCTCAGATACGCAGTATTTT. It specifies CASSQVQGISDTQYF.